This section outlines one TCR beta chain sequence together with its context. This entry comes from a study of shared clonotypes between healthy human individuals. Germline loops: CDR1 SGHDN, CDR2 FVKESK. Unmatched junction bases numbered 10, after V lost 5 bases and J lost 8 bases. The CDR3 sequence is 15 residues long. Sequencing was performed with immunoSEQ multiplex PCR; in TCRdb, only in-frame clones are kept and a portion is missing. The table includes 150,000 to 200,000 clones, about 93% detected once. The chain recombines TRBV14 with TRBJ2-1, with 9 bases lining up with TRBD1. The clonotype originates from a woman aged 25 to 39 in good health. What was sequenced was naive CD4+ T cells sorted from blood. Subset described: CD45RA+ positively selected. The CDR3 sequence is CASSTWTGAGYEQFF. In DNA form, the CDR3 reads TGTGCCAGCAGCACCTGGACAGGGGCCGGCTATGAGCAGTTCTTC. The entire variable domain, with the rest obtained from reference TRBV14 and TRBJ2-1, is as follows: EAGVTQFPSHSVIEKGQTVTLRCDPISGHDNLYWYRRVMGKEIKFLLHFVKESKQDESGMPNNRFLAERTGGTYSTLKVQPAELEDSGVYFCASSTWTGAGYEQFFGPGTRLTVL.